Reported below is one T cell receptor (beta chain). Many counts were recorded for this clonotype. No cognate antigen has been identified for it. The record has no base qualities; no much larger clone is one base away. Receptor amplification or capture employed PCR. For sequencing, an Illumina HiSeq 2500 was employed. To normalize quantification of the TCRbeta repertoire, the TCR libraries were built with molecular barcoding that relied on unique molecular identifiers. Using fastp at Q25 and MiXCR, TCRdb reprocessed the public reads and kept productive beta chains. Each entry merges the rows of one CDR3 protein and shows their most common DNA and genes. Present in this sample are about 610,000 distinct CDR3 sequences, about 10% of which were seen just once. Roughly 4% of the sample is taken by the ten largest. This record belongs to a study of T-cell reconstitution after alpha-beta-depleted transplantation in children (dated by TCRdb to between 2015 and 2016). Background on the whole study: Using TCR repertoire profiling, the study quantitatively followed how T-cell immune reconstitution unfolded in children after TCRalphabeta/CD19-depleted allogeneic hematopoietic cell transplantation.

The germline V gene (reference sequence) provides CDR1 SGHKS and CDR2 YYEKEE. The CDR3 contains 16 residues, cysteine and phenylalanine counted. The only DNA kept is the CDR3, 48 bases in frame from the first base. V lost 0 bases and J lost 3 bases; the stretch between them is 16 bases long. The TCR was taken from a human donor who donated a stem cell graft to a child with acute myeloid leukemia. The chain is made from TRBV5-5 and TRBJ2-7; TRBD2 might be the D gene, on 6 matching bases. The sequencing here drew on PBMCs from the stem cell graft donor, taken from the stem cell graft. The CDR3 in this case is CASSLGPAGGIYEQYF. The DNA is TGTGCCAGCAGCTTGGGGCCGGCCGGGGGAATCTACGAGCAGTACTTC.